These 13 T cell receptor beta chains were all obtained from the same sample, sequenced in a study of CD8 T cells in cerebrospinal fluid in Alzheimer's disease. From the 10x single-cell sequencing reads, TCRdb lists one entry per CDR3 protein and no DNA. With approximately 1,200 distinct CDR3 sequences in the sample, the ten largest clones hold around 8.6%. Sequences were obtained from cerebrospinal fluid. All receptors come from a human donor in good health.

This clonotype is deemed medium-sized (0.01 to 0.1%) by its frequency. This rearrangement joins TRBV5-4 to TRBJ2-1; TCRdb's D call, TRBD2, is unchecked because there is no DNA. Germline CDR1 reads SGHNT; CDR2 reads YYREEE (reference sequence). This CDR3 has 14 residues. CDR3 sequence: CASSLRGSDNEQFF.

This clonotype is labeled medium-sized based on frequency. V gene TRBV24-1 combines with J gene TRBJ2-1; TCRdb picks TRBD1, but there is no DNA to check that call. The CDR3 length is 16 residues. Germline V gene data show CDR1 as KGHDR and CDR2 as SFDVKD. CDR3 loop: CATSDPRASGGLEQFF.

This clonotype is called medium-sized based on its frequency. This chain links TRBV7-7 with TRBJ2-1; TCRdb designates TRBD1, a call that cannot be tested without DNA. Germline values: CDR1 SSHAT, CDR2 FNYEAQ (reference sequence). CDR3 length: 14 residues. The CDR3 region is CASSLPGTLSEQFF.

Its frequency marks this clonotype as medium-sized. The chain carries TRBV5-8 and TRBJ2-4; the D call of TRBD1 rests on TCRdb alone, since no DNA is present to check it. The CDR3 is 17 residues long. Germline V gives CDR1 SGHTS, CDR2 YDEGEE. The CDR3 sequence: CASSFRWTDLAKNIQYF.

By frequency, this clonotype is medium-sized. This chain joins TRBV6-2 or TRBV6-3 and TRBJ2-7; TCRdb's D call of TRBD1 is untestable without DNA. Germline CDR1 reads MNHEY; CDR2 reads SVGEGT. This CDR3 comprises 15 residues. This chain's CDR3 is CASFVQTAGAGEQYF.

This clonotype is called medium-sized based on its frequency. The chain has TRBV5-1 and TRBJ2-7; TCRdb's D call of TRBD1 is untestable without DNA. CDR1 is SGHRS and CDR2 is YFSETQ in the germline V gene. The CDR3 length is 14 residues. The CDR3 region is CASSSGDRGSEQYF.

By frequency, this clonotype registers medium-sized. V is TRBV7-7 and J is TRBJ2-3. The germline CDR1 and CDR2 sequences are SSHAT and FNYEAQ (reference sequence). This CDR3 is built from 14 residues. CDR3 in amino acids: CASSLTTSTDTQYF.

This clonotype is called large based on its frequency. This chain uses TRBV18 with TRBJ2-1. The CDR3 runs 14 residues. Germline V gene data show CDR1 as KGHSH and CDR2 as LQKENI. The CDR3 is CASSPSRDGWEQFF.

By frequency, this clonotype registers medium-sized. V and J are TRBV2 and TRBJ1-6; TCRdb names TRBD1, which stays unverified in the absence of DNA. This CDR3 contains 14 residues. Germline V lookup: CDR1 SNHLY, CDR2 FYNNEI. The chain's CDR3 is CASSNKDSRSPLHF. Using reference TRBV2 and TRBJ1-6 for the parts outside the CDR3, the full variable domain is EPEVTQTPSHQVTQMGQEVILRCVPISNHLYFYWYRQILGQKVEFLVSFYNNEISEKSEIFDDQFSVERPDGSNFTLKIRSTKLEDSAMYFCASSNKDSRSPLHFGNGTRLTVT.

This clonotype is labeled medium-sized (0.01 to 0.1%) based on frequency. The CDR3: CSARGESTDTQYF. The genes are TRBV20-1 and TRBJ2-3. CDR1 DFQATT and CDR2 SNEGSKA come from the germline V gene (reference sequence). The CDR3 extends over 13 amino acids.

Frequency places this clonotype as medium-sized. The CDR3: CASNTGSSTDYNEQFF. V is TRBV5-1 and J is TRBJ2-1; TCRdb calls TRBD1, which cannot be checked without DNA. This CDR3 has 16 amino acids. Germline CDR1 and CDR2: SGHRS and YFSETQ.

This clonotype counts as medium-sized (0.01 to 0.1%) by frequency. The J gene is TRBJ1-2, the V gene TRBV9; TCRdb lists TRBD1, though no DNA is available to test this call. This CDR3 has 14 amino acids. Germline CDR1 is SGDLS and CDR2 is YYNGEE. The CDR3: CASSVASGTGGYTF.

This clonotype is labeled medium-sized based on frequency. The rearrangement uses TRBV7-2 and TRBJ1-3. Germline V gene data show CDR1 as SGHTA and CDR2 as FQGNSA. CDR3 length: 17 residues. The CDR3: CASSPTPKSLSGNTIYF.